The present entry profiles one T cell receptor (beta chain) with its context. These data come from a study of chemoradiotherapy in HPV16-positive cancers. V lost 5 bases and J lost 1, with 11 bases in between. Germline assignment: CDR1 SNHLY and CDR2 FYNNEI. This CDR3 has 14 amino acids. Clones were read by immunoSEQ multiplex PCR, and TCRdb kept only the in-frame ones, dropping some. The repertoire holds about 1,300 clones, about four fifths seen once, with around 5.6% in the top ten. The TCR sequence derives from a human donor with HPV-associated anogenital cancer. The sequences come from tumor tissue, collected from a patient who underwent chemoradiotherapy. The chain combines TRBV2 with TRBJ2-5; the D gene is possibly TRBD2 (5 bases). CDR3 protein: CASSSRTFQETQYF. The CDR3 DNA reads as TGTGCCAGCAGTTCACGGACTTTCCAAGAGACCCAGTACTTC.